These 20 T cell receptor beta chains originate from one sample sequenced in a study of low-dose radiotherapy and immunotherapy resistance in tumors. TRAV- and TRBV-specific primers were used for first-strand cDNA, which covered alpha and beta chains. A roughly 19-cycle PCR with a constant-region primer and V-primer adapter amplified TCRs. TCRdb called the reads again in MiXCR, with one record for every CDR3 protein. The sample lists some 71,000 distinct CDR3 sequences; around 30% were seen once. Time point denoted: before trial treatment. The sample in question was PBMCs, obtained before treatment. The source of these receptors is a female donor with ovarian cancer.

Remarks on this clonotype: With a far larger clone one base away, a read error is the likely cause. This chain links TRBV7-9 with TRBJ2-3; 13 bases line up with TRBD2. There are 16 residues in the CDR3. Germline values: CDR1 SEHNR, CDR2 FQNEAQ (reference sequence). The CDR3, as DNA: TGTGTCAGCAGCCAACTAGCGGGGGGGCCGAAAGATACGCAGTATTTT. Amino acids: CVSSQLAGGPKDTQYF.

J is TRBJ2-1 and V is TRBV6-5; tentatively, D is TRBD2 (5 bases). V was trimmed by 6 bases and J by 2 bases, leaving 14 bases between them. The germline V gene has CDR1 MNHEY and CDR2 SVGAGI. The CDR3 sequence is 15 residues long. CDR3 nucleotides: TGTGCCAGCAGCCTAACCCACGGGGCCTACAATGAGCAGTTCTTC. Its translation: CASSLTHGAYNEQFF.

This chain connects TRBV19 to TRBJ2-2; the match to TRBD1 covers 8 bases. The V segment lost 1 base and the J segment 3 bases; nucleotides outside the gene matches: 1. The length of the CDR3 is 15 residues. Germline V gene data show CDR1 as LNHDA and CDR2 as SQIVND (reference sequence). The CDR3 bases are TGTGCCAGTAGTATAGTACAGGGGGACACCGGGGAGCTGTTTTTT. Residues: CASSIVQGDTGELFF.

The chain links TRBV7-2 to TRBJ2-7; tentative D call: TRBD1 (5 bases). This CDR3 comprises 14 residues. The V end was cut by 2 bases, the J end by 7 bases, with 15 bases between. Germline assignment: CDR1 SGHTA and CDR2 FQGNSA. In DNA form, the CDR3 reads TGTGCCAGCAGCTTAAGTCCCAGGGCCGGGGAGCAGTACTTC. Translated, it gives CASSLSPRAGEQYF.

A few counts support this clonotype. For the CDR3, the DNA is TGTGCCAGTAGTCCCGAAGAGGTTGGGGAGCAGTACTTC. Translating it yields CASSPEEVGEQYF. The gene calls are TRBV19 and TRBJ2-7; D gene ambiguous. Between the trimmed V and J ends, which lost 5 bases and 7 bases, there was a span of 15 bases. The CDR3 length is 13 residues. Germline V gene sequence: CDR1 LNHDA, CDR2 SQIVND (reference sequence).

Comments on this clonotype: A far larger clone is just one base off, so this is likely a read error. The rearrangement joins TRBV6-6 to TRBJ1-6; maybe TRBD1 (5 bases). CDR1 and CDR2 (germline): MNHNY, SVGAGI (reference sequence). The germline V and J ends were trimmed by 0 bases and 14 bases, with 14 bases remaining between them. This CDR3 has 14 amino acids. In nucleotides, the CDR3 is TGTGCCAGCAGTTACTCAGGAGACAGAGCATCCCTCCACTTT. As protein: CASSYSGDRASLHF.

CDR3 region: CASSSADGLYLTNEKLFF. In nucleotides, the CDR3 is TGTGCCAGCAGTTCGGCAGACGGCCTATATTTAACTAATGAAAAACTGTTTTTT. This chain links TRBV28 with TRBJ1-4; no reliable D call. The CDR3 is 18 residues long. The ends were cut back, 4 bases at V and 1 base at J, with 19 bases in the middle. CDR1 and CDR2 from the germline V gene are MDHEN and SYDVKM.

The rearrangement links TRBV28 to TRBJ2-3, with D possibly being TRBD1 (5 bases). Between the trimmed V and J ends, which lost 3 bases and 4 bases, there was a span of 5 bases. Germline CDR1 is MDHEN and CDR2 is SYDVKM. The CDR3 consists of 12 residues. This CDR3 reads CASSLGPDTQYF. The CDR3 coding sequence is TGTGCCAGCAGTTTGGGGCCAGATACGCAGTATTTT.

The chain recombines TRBV11-1 with TRBJ2-1; D possibly corresponds to TRBD1 (6 bases). With 2 bases removed from V and 0 bases from J, the gap between germline ends came to 14 bases. Germline V lookup: CDR1 SGHAT, CDR2 FQDESV (reference sequence). The CDR3 totals 17 residues. CDR3 nucleotides: TGTGCCAGCAGCTTACGGACGGGACAAAGCTCCTACAATGAGCAGTTCTTC. It encodes CASSLRTGQSSYNEQFF.

This clonotype was seen once. It differs at one base from a far larger clone, so likely a read error. This chain uses TRBV12-3 or TRBV12-4 with TRBJ2-7, with D uncertain. This CDR3 has 13 amino acids. Trimming took off 4 bases at V and 7 bases at J, with 14 bases between the two ends. The CDR3 nucleotides are TGTGCCAGCAGTTATGAGAGGAACAATGAGCAGTACTTC. Translating gives CASSYERNNEQYF.

This clonotype was seen ten or more times. The chain employs TRBV5-1 and TRBJ1-1; D is ambiguous. Germline assignment: CDR1 SGHRS and CDR2 YFSETQ. There are 15 residues in the CDR3. V gave up 3 bases and J gave up 2 bases, with 14 bases separating them. CDR3 nucleotide sequence: TGCGCCAGCAGCTCCGGACTCCTCGATAACACTGAAGCTTTCTTT. Translation: CASSSGLLDNTEAFF.

This clonotype was counted ten times or more. The chain joins TRBV6-2 or TRBV6-3 to TRBJ2-4; TRBD2 matches 7 bases. The CDR3 is 19 residues long. Trimming at V came to 0 bases and at J to 0 bases, leaving 11 bases not matched to a gene. Germline CDR1 reads MNHEY; CDR2 reads SVGEGT. The CDR3 spells CASSYSMRVAGLAKNIQYF. The CDR3 DNA sequence: TGTGCCAGCAGTTACTCGATGCGGGTAGCGGGCCTAGCCAAAAACATTCAGTACTTC.

The rearrangement links TRBV7-2 to TRBJ1-4; 9 nucleotides line up with TRBD1. J was trimmed by 0 bases and V by 5 bases; bases with no gene match: 7. Looked up from germline, CDR1 is SGHTA and CDR2 is FQGNSA. This CDR3 region has 17 residues. Here the CDR3 DNA reads TGTGCCAGCAGCCTTAGACAGGGGGTTACAACTAATGAAAAACTGTTTTTT. Translation: CASSLRQGVTTNEKLFF.

This clonotype was detected many times. Written as DNA, the CDR3 is TGCAGTGCTAGAGATTTTTTTGGCGCTAGTATCTCCTACAATGAGCAGTTCTTC. It yields the protein CSARDFFGASISYNEQFF. The V call is TRBV20-1, the J call TRBJ2-1, with D unresolved. Trimming removed 0 bases at V and 0 bases at J, with 18 bases between. Germline V CDR1 and CDR2: DFQATT, SNEGSKA (reference sequence). CDR3 length: 18 residues.

This clonotype was seen repeatedly, ten times or more. This rearrangement joins TRBV30 to TRBJ2-1, with 9 bases aligning to TRBD2. Germline V gene data show CDR1 as GTSNPN and CDR2 as SVGIG (reference sequence). The CDR3 consists of 20 residues. The ends lost 2 bases at V and 1 base at J; junction bases unmatched: 18. For the CDR3, the DNA is TGTGCCTGGAGTCCCGCTTTGCGGGGGGGCTACTTTTCTTCCTACAATGAGCAGTTCTTC. Protein product: CAWSPALRGGYFSSYNEQFF.

This clonotype came up many times. This chain connects TRBV19 to TRBJ2-7, with D possibly matching TRBD2 (5 bases). In germline, CDR1 is LNHDA, CDR2 SQIVND (reference sequence). This CDR3 has 12 amino acids. Trimming stripped 5 bases from V and 2 bases from J, with 7 bases between. For the CDR3, the DNA is TGTGCCAGTAGTCGGGGTCCCTACGAGCAGTACTTC. Translation gives CASSRGPYEQYF.

Only one count was recorded for this clonotype. This chain connects TRBV24-1 to TRBJ2-2, with D tentatively TRBD2 (8 bases). V lost 3 bases and J lost 4, with 17 bases in between. Germline-derived CDR1 and CDR2 are KGHDR and SFDVKD. CDR3 length: 17 residues. The CDR3 nucleotides read TGTGCCACCAGTGATCCCCCGGGAGGGGGCGTCACCGGGGAGCTGTTTTTT. This sequence encodes CATSDPPGGGVTGELFF.

In this sample, this clonotype turned up a few times. The chain has TRBV28 and TRBJ2-1; 10 nucleotides align to TRBD2. Germline V gene lookup returns CDR1 MDHEN and CDR2 SYDVKM. The junction had 7 bases not matched to a gene; V was cut back by 5 bases and J by 9 bases. The CDR3 loop spans 14 amino acids. CDR3 region: CASSLSGRRSEQFF. CDR3 nucleotide sequence: TGTGCCAGCAGTCTTAGCGGGAGGAGAAGTGAGCAGTTCTTC.

The sample holds many counts of this clonotype. The chain employs TRBV29-1 and TRBJ2-1; 13 nucleotides agree with TRBD2. The V gene's germline CDR1 is SQVTM and CDR2 ANQGSEA. Unmatched junction bases numbered 3, after V lost 3 bases and J lost 4 bases. The CDR3 consists of 15 residues. The CDR3 sequence: CSVDATSGGYNEQFF. DNA of the CDR3: TGCAGCGTTGATGCGACTAGCGGGGGGTACAATGAGCAGTTCTTC.

This clonotype was counted many times. The V gene is TRBV6-2 or TRBV6-3, the J gene TRBJ1-5; no reliable D call. The CDR3 has 15 residues. Germline lookup yields CDR1 MNHEY and CDR2 SVGEGT. Trimming pared 4 bases from V and 3 bases from J, leaving 13 bases between. This CDR3 is CASSLTRSINQPQHF. Here the CDR3 DNA reads TGTGCCAGCAGTTTAACCCGTAGTATCAATCAGCCCCAGCATTTT.